Below are 25 T cell receptor beta chains sequenced from a single sample in a study of beta chain features in type 1 diabetes. Investigators reverse transcribed all isolated RNA, so they sequenced expressed TCRB transcripts. The data were produced by immunoSEQ multiplex PCR, yet TCRdb's version contains in-frame clones alone and is incomplete. The table has about 410,000 clones, roughly 13% seen once; the top ten hold about 0.034%. Sequencing input: naive CD4+ T cells from blood. The source of these receptors is a man aged 30 to 39 in good health.

This rearrangement joins TRBV6-5 to TRBJ2-6; D is unclear. This CDR3 comprises 15 residues. V dropped 2 bases and J dropped 3 bases, with 8 bases sitting between them. Germline CDR1 reads MNHEY; CDR2 reads SVGAGI. CDR3 amino acids: CASSYTVGGANVLTF. CDR3 in DNA: TGTGCCAGCAGTTACACAGTAGGTGGGGCCAACGTCCTGACTTTC.

In its sample, this clone was seen a few times. The rearrangement uses TRBV15 and TRBJ1-1; no definite D call. The CDR3 runs 13 residues. Trimming stripped 0 bases from V and 7 bases from J, with 9 bases between. The V gene's germline CDR1 is LNHNV and CDR2 YYDKDF (reference sequence). This chain's CDR3 is CATSRERKVEAFF. The CDR3 nucleotides read TGTGCCACCAGCAGAGAGAGGAAAGTTGAAGCTTTCTTT. Variable domain in full (rest from reference TRBV15 and TRBJ1-1): DAMVIQNPRYQVTQFGKPVTLSCSQTLNHNVMYWYQQKSSQAPKLLFHYYDKDFNNEADTPDNFQSRRPNTSFCFLDIRSPGLGDTAMYLCATSRERKVEAFFGQGTRLTVV.

This chain joins TRBV6-5 and TRBJ2-1, with D perhaps being TRBD1 or TRBD2 (6 bases each). This CDR3 contains 15 residues. The germline gives CDR1 MNHEY, CDR2 SVGAGI. Trimming removed 4 bases from V and 10 bases from J, with 20 bases in between. The CDR3, as DNA: TGTGCCAGCAGTTTTACCCCCATTAGGGGGGCGGAGCAGTTCTTC. Translation gives CASSFTPIRGAEQFF.

This clone has more than one count but fewer than ten. V gene TRBV5-4 combines with J gene TRBJ2-1, with 10 nucleotides matching TRBD2. Germline V lookup: CDR1 SGHNT, CDR2 YYREEE (reference sequence). The CDR3 consists of 15 residues. Trimming removed 4 bases from V and 6 bases from J; junction bases left unmatched: 7. As DNA, the CDR3 is TGTGCCAGCAGCGATTATGGGACTAGCGTCAATGAGCAGTTCTTC. It translates to CASSDYGTSVNEQFF.

This clone has only a few counts. CDR3 sequence: CAWKGNSNQPQHF. CDR3 DNA: TGTGCCTGGAAGGGGAATAGCAATCAGCCCCAGCATTTT. The rearrangement uses TRBV30 and TRBJ1-5, with D possibly matching TRBD1 (5 bases). The length of the CDR3 is 13 residues. Germline-derived CDR1 and CDR2 are GTSNPN and SVGIG (reference sequence). V was shortened by 4 bases and J by 0 bases, with 7 bases between the two germline ends.

Comments on this clone: A much more abundant neighbour one base away suggests this may be a read error. Different DNA sequences within this sample yield the same CDR3. J is TRBJ2-7 and V is TRBV7-2; D remains ambiguous. With 3 bases removed from V and 1 base from J, the gap between germline ends came to 1 base. The CDR3 runs to 11 residues. CDR1 is SGHTA and CDR2 is FQGNSA in the germline V gene. DNA of the CDR3: TGTGCCAGCAGCTTTTCCTACGAGCAGTACTTC. Translation: CASSFSYEQYF.

This clone has only a few counts. The J gene is TRBJ1-2, the V gene TRBV21-1. TRBV21-1 is a pseudogene. This CDR3 comprises 15 residues. The DNA for the CDR3 is TGTGCCAGCAGGACCCGAAGAGGGGTTAACTATGGCTACACCTTC. Residues: CASRTRRGVNYGYTF.

With regard to this clone: Different DNA sequences within this sample yield the same CDR3. This rearrangement joins TRBV7-2 to TRBJ2-7; D is perhaps TRBD1 or TRBD2 (5 bases each). Germline V gives CDR1 SGHTA, CDR2 FQGNSA. V was clipped by 2 bases and J by 0 bases, with 8 bases between them. The CDR3 runs to 14 residues. The CDR3 DNA reads as TGTGCCAGCAGCTTATCAGGGAGCTCCTACGAGCAGTACGTC. It codes for CASSLSGSSYEQYV.

The rearrangement links TRBV19 to TRBJ2-3; TRBD1 matches at 8 bases. The germline V gene has CDR1 LNHDA and CDR2 SQIVND (reference sequence). The V and J ends lost 8 bases and 6 bases, in that order; junction bases with no gene match: 7. The CDR3 is made up of 13 amino acids. CDR3 sequence: CASQTTGADTQYF. DNA for the CDR3: TGTGCCAGTCAAACGACAGGGGCGGATACGCAGTATTTT.

The V and J genes are TRBV19 and TRBJ2-2, with 7 bases aligning to TRBD1. The CDR3 has 15 residues. V lost 6 bases and J lost 6; bases outside the gene matches: 10. Germline loops: CDR1 LNHDA, CDR2 SQIVND (reference sequence). The DNA for the CDR3 is TGTGCCAGTAGGGGACAGATTCGGGTTTCCGGGGAGCTGTTTTTT. Protein: CASRGQIRVSGELFF.

The sample holds a few counts of this clone. V is TRBV2 and J is TRBJ2-1, with D tentatively TRBD1 (6 bases). Germline V lookup: CDR1 SNHLY, CDR2 FYNNEI. Deletions cut 7 bases from V and 6 bases from J, with 13 bases between. This CDR3 has 13 residues. The CDR3 loop is CASMRTVRNEQFF. The CDR3 DNA reads as TGTGCCAGCATGCGGACAGTCCGCAATGAGCAGTTCTTC.

This clone was seen more than once but under ten times. The chain carries TRBV7-3 and TRBJ2-1; D is perhaps TRBD2 (5 bases). V shed 5 bases and J shed 5 bases, with 16 bases lying between them. Germline lookup yields CDR1 SGHTA and CDR2 FQGTGA. The CDR3 spans 15 residues. The CDR3 region is CASSPSGLENNEQFF. The CDR3 DNA sequence: TGTGCCAGCAGCCCGTCTGGACTGGAGAACAATGAGCAGTTCTTC.

The J gene is TRBJ2-3, the V gene TRBV29-1, with D possibly matching TRBD2 (5 bases). Per the germline V gene, CDR1 is SQVTM and CDR2 is ANQGSEA. V lost 3 bases, J lost 10 bases, and 14 bases lay in between. The CDR3 covers 12 residues. CDR3 sequence reads: CSVDGPPRAQYF. The CDR3 DNA sequence: TGCAGCGTTGATGGCCCTCCGAGGGCGCAGTATTTT.

This clone was detected a few times. The gene calls are TRBV7-3 and TRBJ1-1; 7 nucleotides agree with TRBD1. Germline V gives CDR1 SGHTA, CDR2 FQGTGA. The CDR3 has 15 amino acids. J gave up 0 bases and V 6 bases, and 7 bases lay outside the gene matches. The CDR3 loop is CASRKNRGLNTEAFF. CDR3 nucleotide sequence: TGTGCCAGCAGAAAAAACAGGGGATTGAACACTGAAGCTTTCTTT.

The chain recombines TRBV5-4 with TRBJ2-3; D may be TRBD1 (6 bases). Between the trimmed V and J ends, which lost 4 bases and 0 bases, there was a span of 15 bases. Germline V gene lookup returns CDR1 SGHNT and CDR2 YYREEE (reference sequence). The CDR3 runs to 16 residues. CDR3: CASSPKDRRSTDTQYF. CDR3 nucleotides: TGTGCCAGCAGCCCTAAGGACAGACGTAGCACAGATACGCAGTATTTT.

This clone was found a few times. The chain joins TRBV11-1 to TRBJ2-5, with D unclear. The CDR3 covers 13 residues. V lost 5 bases and J lost 3, with 10 bases in between. The germline CDR1 and CDR2 sequences are SGHAT and FQDESV (reference sequence). Here the CDR3 DNA reads TGTGCCAGCAGCCTGGACCTCGAAGAGACCCAGTACTTC. Residues: CASSLDLEETQYF.

This clone has more than one count but fewer than ten. V and J are TRBV7-6 and TRBJ2-7; the D is unclear. CDR1 SGHVS and CDR2 FNYEAQ come from the germline V gene. The CDR3 has 13 residues. V was cut by 5 bases and J by 1 base, with 9 bases left in between. The CDR3 DNA reads as TGTGCCAGCAGCCGATCAGTTTCCTACGAGCAGTACTTC. Residues: CASSRSVSYEQYF.

This clone was observed a few times. The sample has other DNA sequences that encode this CDR3 too. This sequence joins TRBV30 and TRBJ2-1, with unresolved D. This CDR3 spans 11 amino acids. Trimming cost V 0 bases and J 6 bases, with 3 bases left between them. Germline V gives CDR1 GTSNPN, CDR2 SVGIG (reference sequence). The CDR3 protein is CAWSVRNEQFF. CDR3 DNA: TGTGCCTGGAGTGTACGCAATGAGCAGTTCTTC.

In its sample, this clone was seen a few times. V is TRBV9 and J is TRBJ2-3, with D possibly being TRBD2 (6 bases). Trimming shortened V by 4 bases and J by 0 bases, and 15 bases separated the two germline ends. This CDR3 comprises 16 residues. From germline, CDR1 is SGDLS and CDR2 YYNGEE. As DNA, the CDR3 is TGTGCCAGCAGCCGCCGTGGCGGGGAGAGCACAGATACGCAGTATTTT. Translated, it gives CASSRRGGESTDTQYF.

This clone was detected only a few times. The V gene is TRBV21-1, the J gene TRBJ2-7; the table's D call TRBD1 went unverified against the DNA. TRBV21-1 is a recognized pseudogene. The CDR3 totals 14 residues. In DNA form, the CDR3 reads TGTGCCAGCAGCAAAGCGGGCAGCACCTACGAGCAGTACGTC. It yields the protein CASSKAGSTYEQYV.

This sequence joins TRBV19 and TRBJ2-1, with TRBD2 matching 9 bases. CDR3 length equals 15 residues. V was clipped by 6 bases and J by 8 bases; unmatched bases: 11. Germline V gene sequence: CDR1 LNHDA, CDR2 SQIVND (reference sequence). CDR3 DNA: TGTGCCAGTAGACTCCAGGGCGGGAGGGCCCATGAGCAGTTCTTC. This gives the protein CASRLQGGRAHEQFF.

The chain combines TRBV7-2 with TRBJ2-1; perhaps TRBD1 as D (5 bases). The CDR3 sequence is 13 residues long. Germline lookup yields CDR1 SGHTA and CDR2 FQGNSA. V lost 5 bases, J lost 4 bases, and 9 bases lay in between. The CDR3 sequence: CASSLQGYNEQFF. As DNA, the CDR3 is TGTGCCAGCAGCCTTCAGGGTTACAATGAGCAGTTCTTC.

The chain is built from TRBV11-2 and TRBJ1-6; D possibly corresponds to TRBD1 (6 bases). Trimming removed 1 base from V and 11 bases from J, with 15 bases in between. Germline CDR1 is SGHAT and CDR2 is FQNNGV. CDR3 length: 15 amino acids. CDR3 amino acids: CASSLGGTGIAPLHF. The CDR3 DNA reads as TGTGCCAGCAGCTTAGGGGGCACAGGGATTGCACCCCTCCACTTT.

This chain connects TRBV25-1 to TRBJ1-2; D uncertain. CDR1 is MGHDK and CDR2 is SYGVNS in the germline V gene. The V end lost 6 bases, the J end lost 6 bases, and 11 bases lay between the germline ends. The CDR3 is 12 amino acids. CDR3 protein: CASREDADGYTF. The CDR3 coding sequence is TGTGCCAGCAGGGAAGACGCCGATGGCTACACCTTC.

This clone was detected a few times. The genes are TRBV15 and TRBJ2-7, with 7 bases fitting TRBD2. This CDR3 region has 13 residues. The germline CDR1 and CDR2 sequences are LNHNV and YYDKDF (reference sequence). J lost 7 bases, V lost 3 bases, and 6 bases had no gene match. The CDR3 region has the DNA TGTGCCACCAGCAGGGACCCGGGGGGAGAGCAGTACTTC. This encodes CATSRDPGGEQYF.